This TCR beta chain was observed in a study of shared clonotypes between healthy human individuals. Study-level findings and limits: Unshared clonotypes carried lower generation probabilities than those common to all four donors. Around 5.4% of naive CD4 clonotypes were common to several donors.

Some clones are missing from TCRdb's copy, which holds only in-frame ones; the method was immunoSEQ multiplex PCR. The repertoire holds about 700,000 clones, with less than 85% as singletons. As concerns this clone: Its antigen is as yet unknown. This sample also contains other DNA sequences that code for the same CDR3.

Germline CDR1 reads SGHRS; CDR2 reads YFSETQ. The germline V and J ends were trimmed by 4 bases and 5 bases, with 12 bases remaining between them. This CDR3 comprises 13 residues. The clonotype was recovered from a woman in her 30s in good health. Input material: memory CD4+ T cells sorted from blood. The subset here: CD45RA-negative fraction. The chain recombines TRBV5-1 with TRBJ1-2; a weak D match, TRBD1 (5 bases). DNA of the CDR3: TGCGCCAGCAGCGGAGGGACCGATTATGGCTACACCTTC. Translating gives CASSGGTDYGYTF.